The clone carrying this TCR beta chain was found once. The source of the sample is a study of blood T cell repertoires in COVID-19. Methods used by the authors: It was from reference gene primer amplification that nucleated cell counts were estimated. Generated by immunoSEQ multiplex PCR, the TCRdb table keeps only in-frame clones and is missing some. V, J and clone size are taken as reported in that table, and D and trimming were inferred from the DNA itself. The table has about 41,000 clones, roughly four fifths seen once. Specimen: peripheral blood. This TCR came from a woman in her sixties or seventies with acute or convalescent COVID-19.

CDR3 in amino acids: CAWSKGVRGFGNQPQHF. The CDR3 DNA follows: TGTGCCTGGAGTAAGGGGGTAAGGGGGTTCGGCAATCAGCCCCAGCATTTT. The chain joins TRBV30 to TRBJ1-5, with D perhaps TRBD1 (6 bases). The CDR3 sequence is 17 residues long. CDR1 is GTSNPN and CDR2 is SVGIG in the germline V gene (reference sequence). Deletions cut 2 bases from V and 2 bases from J, with 19 bases between.